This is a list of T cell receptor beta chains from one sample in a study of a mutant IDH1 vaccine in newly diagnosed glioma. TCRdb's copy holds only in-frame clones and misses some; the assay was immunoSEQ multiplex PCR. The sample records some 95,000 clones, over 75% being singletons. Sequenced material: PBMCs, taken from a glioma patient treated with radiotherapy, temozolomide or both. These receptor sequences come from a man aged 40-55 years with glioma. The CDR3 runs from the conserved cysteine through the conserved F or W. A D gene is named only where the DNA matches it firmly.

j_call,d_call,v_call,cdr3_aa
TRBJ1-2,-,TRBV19,CASSSGRGLGGYTF
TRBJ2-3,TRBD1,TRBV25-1,CASAPPGGMDTQYF
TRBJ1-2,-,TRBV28,CASSLQGTGYTF
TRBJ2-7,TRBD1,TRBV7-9,CASSNDRGRSRDEQYF
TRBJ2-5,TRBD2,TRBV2,CASTREGTDQETQYF
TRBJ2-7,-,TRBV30,CAWATGSYEQYF
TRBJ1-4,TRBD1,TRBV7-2,CASSRGQTEKLFF
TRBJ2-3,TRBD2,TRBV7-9,CAVGRGGTDTQYF
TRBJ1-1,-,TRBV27,CASSGPDPTEAFF
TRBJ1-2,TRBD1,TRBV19,CASGQARRSF
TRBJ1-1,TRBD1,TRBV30,CAWKQGGVNTEAFF
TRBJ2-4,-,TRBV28,CASSFGGAKNIQYF
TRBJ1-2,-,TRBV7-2,CASSFEQGTGYTF
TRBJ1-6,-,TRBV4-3,CASSQGAGNPYNSPLHF
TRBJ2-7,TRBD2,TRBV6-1,CASSWLAGDYEQYF
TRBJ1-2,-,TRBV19,CASSIAGTSTDYTF
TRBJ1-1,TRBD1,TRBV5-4,CASSLGQGLTEAFF
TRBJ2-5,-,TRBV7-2,CASSLLGYQETQYF
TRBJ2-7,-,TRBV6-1,CASSASGLMSSYEQYF
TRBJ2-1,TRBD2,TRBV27,CASGLRRGDNEQFF
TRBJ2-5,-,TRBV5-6,CASTPTVGAQETQYF
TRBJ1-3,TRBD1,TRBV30,CAWSVGQPSNSGNTIYF
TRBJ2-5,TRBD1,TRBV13,CASSPYRGWGTQYF
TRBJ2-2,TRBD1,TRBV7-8,CATRDTGVKTGELFF
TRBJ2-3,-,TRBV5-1,CASSLRGSPSTDTQYF
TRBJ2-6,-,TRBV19,CASSIDLGLSGANVLTF
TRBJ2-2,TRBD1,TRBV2,CASKGAITGELFF
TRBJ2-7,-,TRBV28,CASSLRSYEQYF
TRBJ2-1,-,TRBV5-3,CARSLATPEFF
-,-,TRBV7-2,CASSLVAADYEQYF
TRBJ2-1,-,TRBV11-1,CASLGASEHNEQFF
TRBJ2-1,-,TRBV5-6,CASSFPPGSYNEQFF
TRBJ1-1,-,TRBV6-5,CASLNDKNTEAFF
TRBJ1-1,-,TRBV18,CASSPQGSTEAFF
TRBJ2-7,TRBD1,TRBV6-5,CASSPGTEYEQYF
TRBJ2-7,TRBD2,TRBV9,CASSVGGSPYEQYF
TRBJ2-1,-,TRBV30,CAWSVSHGAEQFF
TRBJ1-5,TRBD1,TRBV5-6,CASSLTGGGPQHF
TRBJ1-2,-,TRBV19,CASSVDHRRYGYTF
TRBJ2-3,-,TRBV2,CASNLGQTSTDTQYF
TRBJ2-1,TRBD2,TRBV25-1,CASSESSGRALEQFF